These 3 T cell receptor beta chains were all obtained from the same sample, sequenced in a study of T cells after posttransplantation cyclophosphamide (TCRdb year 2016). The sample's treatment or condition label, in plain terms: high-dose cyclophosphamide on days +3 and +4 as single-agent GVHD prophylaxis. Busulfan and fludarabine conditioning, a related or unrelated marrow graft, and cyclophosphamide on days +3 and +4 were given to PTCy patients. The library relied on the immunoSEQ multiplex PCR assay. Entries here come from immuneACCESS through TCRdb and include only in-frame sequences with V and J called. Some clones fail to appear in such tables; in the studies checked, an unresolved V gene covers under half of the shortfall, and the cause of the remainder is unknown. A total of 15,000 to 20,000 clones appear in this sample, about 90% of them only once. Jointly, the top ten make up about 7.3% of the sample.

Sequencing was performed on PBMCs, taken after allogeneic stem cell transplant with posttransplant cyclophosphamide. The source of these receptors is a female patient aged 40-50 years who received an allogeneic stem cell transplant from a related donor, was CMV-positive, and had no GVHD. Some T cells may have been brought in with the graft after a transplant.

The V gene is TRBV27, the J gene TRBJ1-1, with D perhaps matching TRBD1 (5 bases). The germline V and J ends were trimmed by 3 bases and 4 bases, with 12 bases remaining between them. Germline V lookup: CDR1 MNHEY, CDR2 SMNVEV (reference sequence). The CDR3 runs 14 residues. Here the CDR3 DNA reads TGTGCCAGCAGTTTGAGGGTGGGGGGCACTGAAGCTTTCTTT. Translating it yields CASSLRVGGTEAFF.

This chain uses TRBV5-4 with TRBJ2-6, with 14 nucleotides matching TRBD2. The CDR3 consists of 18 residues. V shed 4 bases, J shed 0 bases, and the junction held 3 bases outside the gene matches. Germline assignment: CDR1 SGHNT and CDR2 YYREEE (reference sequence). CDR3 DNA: TGTGCCAGCAGCCCTGGGACTAGCGGGAGCTCTGGGGCCAACGTCCTGACTTTC. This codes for CASSPGTSGSSGANVLTF.

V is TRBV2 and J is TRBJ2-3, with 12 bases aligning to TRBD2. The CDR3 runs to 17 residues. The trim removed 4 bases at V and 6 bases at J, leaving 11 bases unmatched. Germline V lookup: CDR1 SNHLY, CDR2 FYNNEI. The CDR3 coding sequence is TGTGCCAGCAGTGGGCGGGTGACTAGCGGGAGTACCGATACGCAGTATTTT. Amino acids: CASSGRVTSGSTDTQYF.